This TCR beta chain is from a study of blood T cell repertoires in COVID-19. For the study at large: Acute and convalescent COVID-19 samples came from the United States, Italy and Spain. T cells, B-cell-depleted T cells, or PBMCs supplied cDNA or gDNA.

Assay used: immunoSEQ multiplex PCR; TCRdb lists only in-frame clones, some missing. The data contain about 82,000 clones, around 89% of them singletons. The V and J ends lost 4 bases and 5 bases, in that order; junction bases with no gene match: 5. Germline CDR1 LGHDT, CDR2 YNNKEL (reference sequence). The CDR3 loop spans 14 amino acids. The study drew participants aged about 18 to 89 years from under 30 US areas. Clinical histories supplied by participants themselves formed the basis of cohort assignment. The TCR was taken from a woman aged 50 to 60 with acute COVID-19. The source material was PBMCs or T cells enriched from blood (not recorded which). The chain is built from TRBV3-1 (or the pseudogene TRBV3-2) and TRBJ1-1; 9 nucleotides line up with TRBD1. CDR3 in amino acids: CASSPRDRETEAFF. The CDR3 nucleotides read TGTGCCAGCAGCCCCAGGGACAGGGAGACTGAAGCTTTCTTT.